These 19 T cell receptor beta chains came from one sample sequenced in a study of shared clonotypes between healthy human individuals. The repertoire was sequenced with immunoSEQ multiplex PCR; TCRdb's copy has only in-frame clones and lacks some. The repertoire holds about 640,000 clones, with about two thirds as singletons. Sequenced input: memory CD4+ T cells sorted from blood. Subset indicated: CD45RA-negative fraction. All receptors come from a woman between 25 and 40 years old in good health.

The chain is built from TRBV28 and TRBJ1-2; D unclear. Germline values: CDR1 MDHEN, CDR2 SYDVKM. CDR3 size: 12 residues. Trimming took 5 bases from V and 5 from J, leaving 9 bases between them. The CDR3 nucleotides read TGTGCCAGCAGTACCGCTAGGTATGGCTACACCTTC. It is translated as CASSTARYGYTF.

In this sample, this clone turned up a few times. This chain connects TRBV27 to TRBJ1-1; 9 positions agree with TRBD1. The CDR3 sequence is 14 residues long. Per the germline V gene, CDR1 is MNHEY and CDR2 is SMNVEV (reference sequence). V was clipped by 3 bases and J by 11 bases; unmatched bases: 10. The CDR3 is CASSFVGTGRPAFF. CDR3 nucleotide sequence: TGTGCCAGCAGTTTTGTCGGGACAGGGAGGCCCGCTTTCTTT.

In this sample, this clone turned up a few times. The gene calls are TRBV21-1 and TRBJ1-1; the DNA was not compared with TRBD1, the D call given in the table. TRBV21-1 is a known pseudogene. The CDR3 consists of 16 residues. CDR3 DNA: TGTGCCAGCAGCAAAGGTCCCGACAGGGTGAACACTGAAGCTTTCTTT. Protein product: CASSKGPDRVNTEAFF.

At least ten counts were recorded for this clone. One junction end does not reproduce the germline sequence, and a read error may be involved. Other nucleotide sequences in the sample specify the same CDR3. The J gene is TRBJ1-5, the V gene TRBV4-1; D call uncertain. Germline V gives CDR1 MGHRA, CDR2 YSYEKL. The CDR3 is made up of 13 amino acids. CDR3 in DNA: TGTGCCAGCAGCCAAGATCCCGGCGGTCCCCAGCATTTT. It codes for CASSQDPGGPQHF.

The gene calls are TRBV2 and TRBJ2-7; 7 bases match TRBD2. The CDR3 extends over 15 amino acids. The junction had 16 bases not matched to a gene; V was cut back by 8 bases and J by 6 bases. The V gene's germline CDR1 is SNHLY and CDR2 FYNNEI. The CDR3: CASAVHGLELGEQYF. CDR3 bases: TGTGCCAGCGCAGTCCACGGACTAGAGCTGGGCGAGCAGTACTTC.

The V gene is TRBV19, the J gene TRBJ1-2; D ambiguous. The CDR3 contains 15 residues. Trimming took off 5 bases at V and 7 bases at J, with 20 bases between the two ends. Germline CDR1 LNHDA, CDR2 SQIVND (reference sequence). CDR3 protein: CASSPFGGNVVGYTF. CDR3 in DNA: TGTGCCAGTAGTCCCTTCGGCGGGAATGTTGTTGGCTACACCTTC.

This clone was observed a handful of times. The V gene is TRBV6-5, the J gene TRBJ1-5; D is perhaps TRBD1 (6 bases). Deletions cut 7 bases from V and 7 bases from J, with 14 bases between. This CDR3 comprises 13 residues. Germline loops: CDR1 MNHEY, CDR2 SVGAGI. This CDR3 reads CASTPGARQPQHF. In DNA form, the CDR3 reads TGTGCCAGCACCCCAGGGGCCCGCCAGCCCCAGCATTTT.

The chain combines TRBV5-1 with TRBJ2-3; 8 nucleotides agree with TRBD1. Germline V gene data show CDR1 as SGHRS and CDR2 as YFSETQ. CDR3 size: 14 residues. V shed 4 bases, J shed 8 bases, and the junction held 9 bases outside the gene matches. CDR3 region: CASSPPGGLVTQYF. CDR3 sequence (DNA): TGCGCCAGCAGCCCGCCAGGGGGCTTGGTTACGCAGTATTTT.

Only a few counts were recorded for this clone. This chain connects TRBV25-1 to TRBJ1-2; tentatively, D is TRBD1 (5 bases). CDR3 length: 16 amino acids. Germline loops: CDR1 MGHDK, CDR2 SYGVNS. Deletions cut 1 base from V and 4 bases from J, with 16 bases between. The DNA of the CDR3 is TGTGCCAGCAGTGAATCAAAAACAGGCCATTTCTATGGCTACACCTTC. This gives the protein CASSESKTGHFYGYTF.

This clone came up a few times. A much larger clone lies a single base off, so this may be a read error. This rearrangement joins TRBV11-1 to TRBJ1-1; 10 bases agree with TRBD1. The J segment lost 3 bases and the V segment lost 4 bases, leaving 2 bases of the junction unmatched. The CDR3 has 14 residues. CDR1 and CDR2 (germline): SGHAT, FQDESV (reference sequence). For the CDR3, the DNA is TGTGCCAGCAGCTCAGGACAGGGGGACACTGAAGCTTTCTTT. Encoded protein: CASSSGQGDTEAFF. The full variable domain, in which reference TRBV11-1 and TRBJ1-1 provide the parts outside the CDR3, is EAEVAQSPRYKITEKSQAVAFWCDPISGHATLYWYRQILGQGPELLVQFQDESVVDDSQLPKDRFSAERLKGVDSTLKIQPAELGDSAMYLCASSSGQGDTEAFFGQGTRLTVV.

This clone was detected many times. The sample holds other DNA sequences that translate to the same CDR3. The chain couples TRBV4-1 to TRBJ2-3; D uncertain. CDR1 and CDR2 (germline): MGHRA, YSYEKL. With 1 base removed from V and 2 bases from J, the gap between germline ends came to 13 bases. This CDR3 is built from 16 residues. The CDR3 reads CASSQVNLVSTDTQYF. For the CDR3, the DNA is TGCGCCAGCAGCCAAGTTAACCTAGTTTCCACAGATACGCAGTATTTT.

Only one count was recorded for this clone. The V gene is TRBV15, the J gene TRBJ1-5, with 7 bases lining up with TRBD1. This CDR3 contains 14 residues. Germline CDR1 reads LNHNV; CDR2 reads YYDKDF (reference sequence). The V segment lost 1 base and the J segment 7 bases; nucleotides outside the gene matches: 4. The CDR3 DNA follows: TGTGCCACCAGCAGAGGGGCAGGGGGACAGCCCCAGCATTTT. This sequence encodes CATSRGAGGQPQHF.

Note on this clone: This sample also contains other DNA sequences that code for the same CDR3. V and J are TRBV11-3 and TRBJ2-1; D possibly corresponds to TRBD1 (5 bases). Germline V CDR1 and CDR2: SGHNT, YENEEA. CDR3 length: 15 amino acids. V was cut by 2 bases and J by 0 bases, with 8 bases left in between. CDR3 sequence (DNA): TGTGCCAGCAGCTTACAGGGAAGCTCCTACAATGAGCAGTTCTTC. It yields the protein CASSLQGSSYNEQFF.

The V and J genes are TRBV28 and TRBJ1-2; 7 bases fit TRBD1. Germline V gene data show CDR1 as MDHEN and CDR2 as SYDVKM. The CDR3 covers 16 residues. The J segment lost 6 bases and the V segment lost 7 bases, leaving 17 bases of the junction unmatched. CDR3 sequence: CASTEDREKLRDGYTF. CDR3 bases: TGTGCCAGCACCGAAGACAGGGAAAAGCTTCGGGATGGCTACACCTTC.

This chain uses TRBV19 with TRBJ1-5, with D possibly matching TRBD1 (6 bases). The V gene's germline CDR1 is LNHDA and CDR2 SQIVND (reference sequence). This CDR3 region has 15 residues. V was cut by 7 bases and J by 0 bases, with 13 bases left in between. This CDR3 is CASTSTGHSNQPQHF. The CDR3 DNA follows: TGTGCCAGTACCTCGACAGGCCATAGCAATCAGCCCCAGCATTTT.

This clone was found a few times. The chain is built from TRBV28 and TRBJ2-3; a weak D match, TRBD2 (6 bases). This CDR3 has 15 amino acids. Between the trimmed V and J ends, which lost 6 bases and 4 bases, there was a span of 17 bases. Germline V gene lookup returns CDR1 MDHEN and CDR2 SYDVKM. As DNA, the CDR3 is TGTGCCAGCAGCGACTCTAGCGCCCAGGCAGATACGCAGTATTTT. Amino acid sequence: CASSDSSAQADTQYF.

V and J are TRBV5-1 and TRBJ2-1; D is possibly TRBD1 (6 bases). With 5 bases removed from V and 8 bases from J, the gap between germline ends came to 17 bases. Germline lookup yields CDR1 SGHRS and CDR2 YFSETQ. The CDR3 contains 14 residues. CDR3 region: CASSGQGLSHEQFF. The CDR3 DNA is TGCGCCAGCAGTGGTCAGGGGCTGTCACATGAGCAGTTCTTC.

The chain employs TRBV28 and TRBJ1-4; D not certain. CDR1 is MDHEN, CDR2 SYDVKM, per germline. The CDR3 sequence is 13 residues long. Trimming took 8 bases from V and 5 from J, leaving 12 bases between them. CDR3 DNA sequence: TGTGCCAGCTATTCGAGGTCGAATGAAAAACTGTTTTTT. This translates into CASYSRSNEKLFF.

The CDR3 DNA reads TGTGCCAGCAGGACGGAGCGGGGTAGCAATCAGCCCCAGCATTTT. The encoded protein is CASRTERGSNQPQHF. J is TRBJ1-5 and V is TRBV28; no clear D. The CDR3 totals 15 residues. Germline V CDR1 and CDR2: MDHEN, SYDVKM. Trimming removed 6 bases at V and 0 bases at J, with 12 bases between.